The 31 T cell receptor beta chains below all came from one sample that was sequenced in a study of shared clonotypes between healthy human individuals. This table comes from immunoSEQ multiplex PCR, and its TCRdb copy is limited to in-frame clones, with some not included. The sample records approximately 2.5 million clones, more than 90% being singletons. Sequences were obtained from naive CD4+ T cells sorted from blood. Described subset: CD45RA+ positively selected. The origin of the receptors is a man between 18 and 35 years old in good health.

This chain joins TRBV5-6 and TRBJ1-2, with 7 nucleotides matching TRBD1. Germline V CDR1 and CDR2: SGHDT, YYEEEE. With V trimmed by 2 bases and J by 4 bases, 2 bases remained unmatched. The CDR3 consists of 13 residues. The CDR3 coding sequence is TGTGCCAGCAGCTTCAGGGGGGTCTATGGCTACACCTTC. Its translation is CASSFRGVYGYTF.

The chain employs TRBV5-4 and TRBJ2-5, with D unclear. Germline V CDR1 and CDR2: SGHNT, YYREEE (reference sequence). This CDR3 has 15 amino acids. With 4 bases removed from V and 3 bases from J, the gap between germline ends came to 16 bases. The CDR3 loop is CASSTPTGGEETQYF. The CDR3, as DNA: TGTGCCAGCAGCACCCCAACGGGCGGAGAAGAGACCCAGTACTTC.

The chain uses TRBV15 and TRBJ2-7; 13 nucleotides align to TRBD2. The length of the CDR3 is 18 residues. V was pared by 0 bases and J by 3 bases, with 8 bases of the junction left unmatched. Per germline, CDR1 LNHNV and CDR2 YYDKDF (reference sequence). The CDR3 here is CATSRDHAGLAGNYEQYF. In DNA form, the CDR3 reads TGTGCCACCAGCAGAGATCACGCGGGACTAGCGGGAAACTACGAGCAGTACTTC.

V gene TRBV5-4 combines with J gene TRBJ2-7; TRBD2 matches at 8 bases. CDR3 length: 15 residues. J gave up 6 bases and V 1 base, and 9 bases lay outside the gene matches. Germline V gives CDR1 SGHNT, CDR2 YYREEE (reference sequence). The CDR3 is CASSLKTGGPGEQYF. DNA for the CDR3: TGTGCCAGCAGCTTGAAGACGGGGGGGCCGGGCGAGCAGTACTTC.

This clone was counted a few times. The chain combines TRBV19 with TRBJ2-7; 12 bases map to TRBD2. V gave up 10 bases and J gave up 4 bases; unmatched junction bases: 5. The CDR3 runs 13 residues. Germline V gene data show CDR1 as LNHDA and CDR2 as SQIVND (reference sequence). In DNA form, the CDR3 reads TGTGCCAAATCTAGCGGGAGGGTTTACGAGCAGTACTTC. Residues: CAKSSGRVYEQYF.

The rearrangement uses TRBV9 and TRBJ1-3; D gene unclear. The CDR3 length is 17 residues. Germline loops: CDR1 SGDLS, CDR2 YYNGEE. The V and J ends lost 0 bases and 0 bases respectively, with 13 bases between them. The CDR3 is CASSVDLDASSGNTIYF. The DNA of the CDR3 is TGTGCCAGCAGCGTAGACCTCGACGCAAGCTCTGGAAACACCATATATTTT. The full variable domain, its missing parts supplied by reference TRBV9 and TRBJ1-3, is DSGVTQTPKHLITATGQRVTLRCSPRSGDLSVYWYQQSLDQGLQFLIQYYNGEERAKGNILERFSAQQFPDLHSELNLSSLELGDSALYFCASSVDLDASSGNTIYFGEGSWLTVV.

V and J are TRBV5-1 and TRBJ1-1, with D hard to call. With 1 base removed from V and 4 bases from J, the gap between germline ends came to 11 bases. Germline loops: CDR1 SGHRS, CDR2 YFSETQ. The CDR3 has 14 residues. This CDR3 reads CASSLTPTGTEAFF. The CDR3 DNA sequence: TGCGCCAGCAGCTTGACTCCAACGGGCACTGAAGCTTTCTTT.

Written as DNA, the CDR3 is TGTGCCAGCAGTTTATTAGGGACAAAAACCTACGAGCAGTACTTC. As protein: CASSLLGTKTYEQYF. This sequence joins TRBV27 and TRBJ2-7, with D possibly being TRBD1 (6 bases). V lost 1 base, J lost 2 bases, and 12 bases lay in between. This CDR3 is built from 15 residues. Germline CDR1 reads MNHEY; CDR2 reads SMNVEV (reference sequence).

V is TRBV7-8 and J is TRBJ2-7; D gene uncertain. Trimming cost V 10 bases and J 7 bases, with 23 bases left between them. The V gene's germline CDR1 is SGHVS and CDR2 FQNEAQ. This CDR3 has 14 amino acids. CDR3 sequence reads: CATLEKQYTREQYF. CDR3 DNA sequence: TGTGCCACCCTAGAAAAACAGTATACGAGGGAGCAGTACTTC.

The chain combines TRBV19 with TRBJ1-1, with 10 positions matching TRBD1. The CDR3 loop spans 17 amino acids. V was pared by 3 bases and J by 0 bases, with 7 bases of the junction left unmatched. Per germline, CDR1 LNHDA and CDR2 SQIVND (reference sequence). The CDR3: CASSILPGQGMNTEAFF. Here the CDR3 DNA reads TGTGCCAGTAGTATTTTGCCGGGACAGGGGATGAACACTGAAGCTTTCTTT. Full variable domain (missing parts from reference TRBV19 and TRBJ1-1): DGGITQSPKYLFRKEGQNVTLSCEQNLNHDAMYWYRQDPGQGLRLIYYSQIVNDFQKGDIAEGYSVSREKKESFPLTVTSAQKNPTAFYLCASSILPGQGMNTEAFFGQGTRLTVV.

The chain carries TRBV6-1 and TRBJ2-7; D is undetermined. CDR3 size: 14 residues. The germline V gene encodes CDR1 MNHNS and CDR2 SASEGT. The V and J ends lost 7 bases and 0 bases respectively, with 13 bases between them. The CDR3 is CASKRPLSSYEQYF. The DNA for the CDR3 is TGTGCCAGCAAGAGGCCGCTAAGCTCCTACGAGCAGTACTTC.

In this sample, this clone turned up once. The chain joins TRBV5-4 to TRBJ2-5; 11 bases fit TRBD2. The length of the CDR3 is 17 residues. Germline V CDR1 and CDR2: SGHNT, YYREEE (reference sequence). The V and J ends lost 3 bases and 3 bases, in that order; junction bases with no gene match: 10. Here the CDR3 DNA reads TGTGCCAGCAGCTCCAACCCCACTAGCGGGAGAGAAGAGACCCAGTACTTC. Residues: CASSSNPTSGREETQYF. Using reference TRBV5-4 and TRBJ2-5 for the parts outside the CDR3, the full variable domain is ETGVTQSPTHLIKTRGQQVTLRCSSQSGHNTVSWYQQALGQGPQFIFQYYREEENGRGNFPPRFSGLQFPNYSSELNVNALELDDSALYLCASSSNPTSGREETQYFGPGTRLLVL.

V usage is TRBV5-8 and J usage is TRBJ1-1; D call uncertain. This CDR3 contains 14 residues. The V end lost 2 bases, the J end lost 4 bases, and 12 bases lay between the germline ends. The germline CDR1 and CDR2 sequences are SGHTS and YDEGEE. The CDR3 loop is CASSFRSRGTEAFF. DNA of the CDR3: TGTGCCAGCAGCTTCCGGTCGCGAGGCACTGAAGCTTTCTTT.

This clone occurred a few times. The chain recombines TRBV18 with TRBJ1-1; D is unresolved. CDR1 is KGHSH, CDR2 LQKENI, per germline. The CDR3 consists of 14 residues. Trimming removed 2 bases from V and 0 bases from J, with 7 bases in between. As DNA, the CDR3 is TGTGCCAGCTCACCAGAGGGTATGAACACTGAAGCTTTCTTT. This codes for CASSPEGMNTEAFF.

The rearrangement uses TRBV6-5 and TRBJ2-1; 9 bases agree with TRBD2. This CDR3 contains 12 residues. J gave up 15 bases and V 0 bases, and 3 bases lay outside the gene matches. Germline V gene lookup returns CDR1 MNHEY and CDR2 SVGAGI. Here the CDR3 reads CASSYSSGRWFF. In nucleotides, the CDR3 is TGTGCCAGCAGTTACTCGAGCGGGAGGTGGTTCTTC.

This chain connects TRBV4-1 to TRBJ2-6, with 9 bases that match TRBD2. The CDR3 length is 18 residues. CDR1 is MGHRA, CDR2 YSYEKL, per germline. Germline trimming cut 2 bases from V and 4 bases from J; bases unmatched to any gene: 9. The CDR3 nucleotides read TGCGCCAGCAGCCAACCCGGGACTAGCCCTTCGGGGGCCAACGTCCTGACTTTC. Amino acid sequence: CASSQPGTSPSGANVLTF.

The CDR3 DNA reads as TGTGCCAGCAGCTCCGACCCAGTCGGCGACGAGCAGTACTTC. Amino acid sequence: CASSSDPVGDEQYF. The chain joins TRBV2 to TRBJ2-7, with unresolved D. Germline V gene sequence: CDR1 SNHLY, CDR2 FYNNEI. The CDR3 runs to 14 residues. Trimming removed 6 bases at V and 5 bases at J, with 17 bases between.

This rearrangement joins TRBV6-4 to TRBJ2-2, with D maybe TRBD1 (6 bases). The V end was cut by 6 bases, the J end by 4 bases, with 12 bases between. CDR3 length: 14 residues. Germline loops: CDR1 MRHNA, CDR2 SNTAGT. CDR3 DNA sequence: TGTGCCAGCAGACTACAGGGTCTCACCGGGGAGCTGTTTTTT. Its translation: CASRLQGLTGELFF.

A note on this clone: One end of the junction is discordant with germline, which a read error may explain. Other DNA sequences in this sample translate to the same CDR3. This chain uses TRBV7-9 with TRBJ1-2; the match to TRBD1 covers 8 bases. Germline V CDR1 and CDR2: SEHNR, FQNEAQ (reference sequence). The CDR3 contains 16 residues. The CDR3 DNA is TGTGCCAGCAGCTTACCGGGACAGGCACGAGAAGATGGCTACACCTTT. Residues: CASSLPGQAREDGYTF.

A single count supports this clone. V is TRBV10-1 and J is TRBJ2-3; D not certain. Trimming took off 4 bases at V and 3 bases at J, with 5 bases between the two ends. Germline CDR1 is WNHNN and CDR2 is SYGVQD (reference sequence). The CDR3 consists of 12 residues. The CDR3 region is CASSGKTDTQYF. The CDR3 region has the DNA TGCGCCAGCAGTGGGAAGACAGATACGCAGTATTTT.

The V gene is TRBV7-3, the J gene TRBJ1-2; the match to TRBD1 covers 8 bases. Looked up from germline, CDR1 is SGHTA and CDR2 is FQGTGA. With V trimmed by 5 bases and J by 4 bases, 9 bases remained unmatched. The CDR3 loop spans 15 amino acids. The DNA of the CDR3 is TGTGCCAGCAGCCCCGGACAGGGAACGGGCTATGGCTACACCTTC. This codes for CASSPGQGTGYGYTF. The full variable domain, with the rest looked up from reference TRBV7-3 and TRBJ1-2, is GAGVSQTPSNKVTEKGKYVELRCDPISGHTALYWYRQSLGQGPEFLIYFQGTGAADDSGLPNDRFFAVRPEGSVSTLKIQRTERGDSAVYLCASSPGQGTGYGYTFGSGTRLTVV.

This CDR3 is CASSLMRGVTGELFF. CDR3 nucleotides: TGTGCCAGCAGCTTGATGAGGGGAGTCACCGGGGAGCTGTTTTTT. The rearrangement uses TRBV5-5 and TRBJ2-2; D possibly matches TRBD1 or TRBD2 (5 bases each). The CDR3 runs to 15 residues. The ends were cut back, 1 base at V and 4 bases at J, with 11 bases in the middle. Germline loops: CDR1 SGHKS, CDR2 YYEKEE (reference sequence).

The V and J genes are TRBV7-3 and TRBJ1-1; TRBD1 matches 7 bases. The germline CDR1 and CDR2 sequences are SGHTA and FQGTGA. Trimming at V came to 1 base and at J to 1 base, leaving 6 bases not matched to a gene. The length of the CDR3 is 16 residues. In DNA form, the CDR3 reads TGTGCCAGCAGCTTAAGAGGGGGCCTGGGGAACACTGAAGCTTTCTTT. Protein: CASSLRGGLGNTEAFF.

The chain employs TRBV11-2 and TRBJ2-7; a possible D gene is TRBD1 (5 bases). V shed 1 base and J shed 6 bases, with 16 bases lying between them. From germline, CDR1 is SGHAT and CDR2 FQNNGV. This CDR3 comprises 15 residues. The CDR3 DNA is TGTGCCAGCAGCTTAGGCCAGGGCCAACGGGTCGAGCAGTACTTC. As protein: CASSLGQGQRVEQYF.

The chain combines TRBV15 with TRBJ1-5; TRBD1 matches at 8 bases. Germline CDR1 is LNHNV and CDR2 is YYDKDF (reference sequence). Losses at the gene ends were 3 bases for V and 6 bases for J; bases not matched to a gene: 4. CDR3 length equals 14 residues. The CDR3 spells CATSRDRVGQPQHF. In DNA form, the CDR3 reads TGTGCCACCAGCAGGGACAGGGTCGGTCAGCCCCAGCATTTT. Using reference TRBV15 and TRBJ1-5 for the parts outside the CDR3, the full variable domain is DAMVIQNPRYQVTQFGKPVTLSCSQTLNHNVMYWYQQKSSQAPKLLFHYYDKDFNNEADTPDNFQSRRPNTSFCFLDIRSPGLGDTAMYLCATSRDRVGQPQHFGDGTRLSIL.

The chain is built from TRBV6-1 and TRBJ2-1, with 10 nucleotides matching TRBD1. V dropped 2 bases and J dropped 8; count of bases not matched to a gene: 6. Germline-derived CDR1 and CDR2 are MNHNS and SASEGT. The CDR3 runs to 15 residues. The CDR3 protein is CASSEPGQGWHEQFF. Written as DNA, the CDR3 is TGTGCCAGCAGTGAACCGGGACAGGGGTGGCATGAGCAGTTCTTC.

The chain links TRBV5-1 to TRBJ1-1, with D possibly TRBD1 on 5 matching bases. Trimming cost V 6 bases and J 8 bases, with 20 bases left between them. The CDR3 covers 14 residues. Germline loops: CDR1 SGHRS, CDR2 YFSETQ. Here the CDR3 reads CASKTNIGAFEAFF. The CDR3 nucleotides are TGCGCCAGCAAGACGAACATAGGGGCGTTCGAAGCTTTCTTT.

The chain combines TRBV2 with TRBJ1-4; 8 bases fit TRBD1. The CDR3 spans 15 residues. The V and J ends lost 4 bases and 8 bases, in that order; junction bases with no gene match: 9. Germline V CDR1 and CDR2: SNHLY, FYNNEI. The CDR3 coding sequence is TGTGCCAGCAGTGCACAGGGGGGTGGTAGCGAAAAACTGTTTTTT. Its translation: CASSAQGGGSEKLFF.

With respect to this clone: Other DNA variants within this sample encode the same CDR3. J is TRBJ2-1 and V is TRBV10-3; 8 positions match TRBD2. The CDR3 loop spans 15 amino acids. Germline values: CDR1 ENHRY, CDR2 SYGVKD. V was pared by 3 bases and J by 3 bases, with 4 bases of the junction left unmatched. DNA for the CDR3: TGTGCCATCAGTGACGGCGGGGGGAGCTACAATGAGCAGTTCTTC. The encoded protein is CAISDGGGSYNEQFF.

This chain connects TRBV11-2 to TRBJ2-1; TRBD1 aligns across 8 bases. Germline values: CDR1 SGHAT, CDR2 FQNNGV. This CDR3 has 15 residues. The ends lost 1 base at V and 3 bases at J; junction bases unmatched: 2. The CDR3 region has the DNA TGTGCCAGCAGCTTAGCCAGGGGGCTCTACAATGAGCAGTTCTTC. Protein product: CASSLARGLYNEQFF.

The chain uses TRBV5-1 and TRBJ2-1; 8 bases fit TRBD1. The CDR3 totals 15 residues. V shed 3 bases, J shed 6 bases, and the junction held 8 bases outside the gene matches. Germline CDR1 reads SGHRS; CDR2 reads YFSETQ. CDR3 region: CASSSGQGDINEQFF. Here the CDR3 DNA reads TGCGCCAGCAGCTCTGGACAGGGTGATATCAATGAGCAGTTCTTC.